This T cell receptor beta chain was recorded in a study of regulatory T cells in long-lasting Graves disease. The V gene lost 4 bases and the J gene lost 1 base, with 17 bases spanning the gap. The CDR3 is made up of 17 amino acids. This clonotype was detected ten times or more. With iRepertoire HTBI primers and Arm-PCR of CDR3 regions, TCR beta libraries were built. Each CDR3 protein gets one entry after TCRdb re-called the multiplex PCR reads with MiXCR. The sample records a few hundred thousand distinct CDR3 sequences, 23% being singletons. Noted time point: persistent/refractory GD, antithyroid drugs over 5 years with positive TRAb. Generation of the TCR library employed RNA extracted from PBMCs. Peripheral blood, roughly 8.1 milliliters of it, was drawn into EDTA tubes.

This clonotype was obtained from a female donor with Graves disease. Here the sequenced sample was peripheral blood mononuclear cells (PBMCs), taken when the disease was refractory, from a patient treated with antithyroid drugs. The chain joins TRBV12-3 or TRBV12-4 to TRBJ1-5; weak D call: TRBD1 (6 bases). CDR3 loop: CASSYAGTTESNQPQHF. The CDR3 nucleotides read TGTGCCAGCAGTTACGCCGGGACAACTGAAAGCAATCAGCCCCAGCATTTT.